These 10 T cell receptor beta chains came from one sample sequenced in a study of blood T cell repertoires in COVID-19. The protocol was immunoSEQ multiplex PCR, while the TCRdb copy is restricted to in-frame clones and leaves out a portion. The sample holds 150,000 to 200,000 clones, about 86% seen once. Sequenced material: peripheral blood. The receptors were gathered from a man over 45 with active or convalescent COVID-19.

This rearrangement joins TRBV7-2 to TRBJ2-7, with D possibly TRBD2 on 6 matching bases. Germline values: CDR1 SGHTA, CDR2 FQGNSA. The CDR3 is 14 residues long. V dropped 5 bases and J dropped 6 bases, with 17 bases sitting between them. As DNA, the CDR3 is TGTGCCAGCAGCCCGGACCTCTTGGGAGGCGAGCAGTACTTC. It encodes CASSPDLLGGEQYF.

In its sample, this clone was seen a few times. The gene calls are TRBV5-1 and TRBJ1-6, with D possibly matching TRBD1 (5 bases). The germline V gene encodes CDR1 SGHRS and CDR2 YFSETQ. This CDR3 comprises 15 residues. Trimming left V 0 bases short and J 8 bases short, with 12 bases between. CDR3 in DNA: TGCGCCAGCAGCTTGGAGCCGTCACAGGATTCACCCCTCCACTTT. Its translation is CASSLEPSQDSPLHF.

V gene TRBV28 combines with J gene TRBJ1-5; D is perhaps TRBD1 (5 bases). This CDR3 region has 13 residues. The V gene lost 6 bases and the J gene lost 3 bases, with 9 bases spanning the gap. The germline CDR1 and CDR2 sequences are MDHEN and SYDVKM. The CDR3 bases are TGTGCCAGCAGGCAGGGTTCCAATCAGCCCCAGCATTTT. The encoded protein is CASRQGSNQPQHF.

This clone was seen a single time. This chain joins TRBV7-2 and TRBJ1-1, with 8 positions matching TRBD1. The CDR3 is 14 residues long. The V gene's germline CDR1 is SGHTA and CDR2 FQGNSA. V lost 5 bases and J lost 0; bases outside the gene matches: 2. This CDR3 is CASSVQGVNTEAFF. The CDR3 DNA follows: TGTGCCAGCAGCGTACAGGGGGTGAACACTGAAGCTTTCTTT.

This chain uses TRBV5-1 with TRBJ2-3, with 13 bases matching TRBD2. Unmatched junction bases numbered 5, after V lost 4 bases and J lost 3 bases. Germline CDR1 reads SGHRS; CDR2 reads YFSETQ. The CDR3 loop spans 16 amino acids. This CDR3 is CASSPGLAGPTDTQYF. CDR3 DNA sequence: TGCGCCAGCAGCCCGGGACTAGCGGGACCAACAGATACGCAGTATTTT.

This chain connects TRBV5-1 to TRBJ1-3, with 7 positions matching TRBD1. From germline, CDR1 is SGHRS and CDR2 YFSETQ. V lost 5 bases, J lost 0 bases, and 2 bases stayed unmatched. The CDR3 consists of 14 residues. This CDR3 is CASRRDSSGNTIYF. The DNA for the CDR3 is TGCGCCAGCAGACGGGACAGCTCTGGAAACACCATATATTTT.

The rearrangement joins TRBV10-2 to TRBJ2-3; D gene ambiguous. CDR1 and CDR2 from the germline V gene are WSHSY and SAAADI. V gave up 5 bases and J gave up 3 bases, with 9 bases separating them. The CDR3 contains 13 residues. The CDR3 loop reads CASSRIETDTQYF. CDR3 coding DNA: TGCGCCAGCAGTCGCATCGAGACAGATACGCAGTATTTT.

The chain links TRBV19 to TRBJ2-3, with TRBD2 matching over 14 bases. The V gene's germline CDR1 is LNHDA and CDR2 SQIVND (reference sequence). J lost 2 bases, V lost 4 bases, and 5 bases had no gene match. The CDR3 is made up of 17 amino acids. The CDR3 loop reads CASSTSGLAGDTDTQYF. In DNA, the CDR3 is TGTGCCAGTAGTACCTCGGGACTAGCGGGAGACACAGATACGCAGTATTTT.

The chain recombines TRBV2 with TRBJ1-5, with D uncertain. The CDR3 is made up of 14 amino acids. V was clipped by 6 bases and J by 1 base, with 10 bases between them. Germline V gene sequence: CDR1 SNHLY, CDR2 FYNNEI. The CDR3: CASRPLVSNQPQHF. In nucleotides, the CDR3 is TGTGCCAGCAGACCCCTAGTGAGCAATCAGCCCCAGCATTTT.

The chain links TRBV7-2 to TRBJ1-2; TRBD1 matches 7 bases. This CDR3 region has 14 residues. Trimming took 5 bases from V and 2 from J; bases not matched to a gene: 5. CDR1 and CDR2 (germline): SGHTA, FQGNSA. The CDR3 sequence: CASSPGQANYGYTF. In nucleotides, the CDR3 is TGTGCCAGCAGCCCAGGACAGGCCAACTATGGCTACACCTTC.